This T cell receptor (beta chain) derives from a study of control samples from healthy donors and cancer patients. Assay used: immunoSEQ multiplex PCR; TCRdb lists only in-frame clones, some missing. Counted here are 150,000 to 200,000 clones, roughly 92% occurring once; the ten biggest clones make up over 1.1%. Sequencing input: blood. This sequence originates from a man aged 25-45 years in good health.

This CDR3 is CASSEVAATGGAFF. DNA for the CDR3: TGTGCCAGCAGTGAAGTCGCGGCCACCGGGGGAGCTTTCTTT. This rearrangement joins TRBV6-1 to TRBJ1-1; TRBD1 is a possible D gene (5 bases). Trimming took 1 base from V and 10 from J, leaving 16 bases between them. CDR1 is MNHNS and CDR2 is SASEGT in the germline V gene. The CDR3 sequence is 14 residues long.